The rows below give T cell receptor beta chains drawn from one sample of a study of blood T cell repertoires in COVID-19. Clones were sequenced by immunoSEQ multiplex PCR, and TCRdb holds only the in-frame ones, with some missing. The repertoire has roughly 380,000 clones, 89% of them found once; the top ten carry 3% to 4%. Sequenced sample: peripheral blood. These receptors came from a woman aged 60-75 years with COVID-19, enrolled during active disease. Each CDR3 is given with its conserved first and last residue. A D gene is named only where the DNA matches it firmly. For some rows the clone size is stated as once, few or many, or as a class when expanded; others skip it.

J,size,D,V,DNA,CDR3
TRBJ1-4,NA,NA,TRBV27,TGTGCCAGCAGTTTAAACAGGGCCAGTGAAAAACTGTTTTTT,CASSLNRASEKLFF
TRBJ1-1,NA,NA,TRBV14,TGTGCCAGCAGCCCAGTTACAGGGTTCGTTGGGAACACTGAAGCTTTCTTT,CASSPVTGFVGNTEAFF
TRBJ1-6,NA,NA,TRBV6-5,TGTGCCAGCAGTTACGCGGTAGGGAGGCCTTCCTCACCCCTCCACTTT,CASSYAVGRPSSPLHF
TRBJ1-2,NA,NA,TRBV21-1,TGTGCCAGCAGCAAGAGGCCGATTAACTATGGCTACACCTTC,CASSKRPINYGYTF
TRBJ1-2,NA,TRBD1,TRBV9,TGTGCCAGCAGCGTAGCCCTGGACAGGCTGGATGGCTACACCTTC,CASSVALDRLDGYTF
TRBJ1-2,few,TRBD1,TRBV18,TGTGCCAGCTCACGGGACAGGGAAGTCCTCTATGGCTACACCTTC,CASSRDREVLYGYTF
TRBJ1-4,few,TRBD1,TRBV18,TGTGCCAGCTCACCACCGGGACAGGGGGTGGAAAAACTGTTTTTT,CASSPPGQGVEKLFF
TRBJ1-6,NA,NA,TRBV7-9,TGTGCCAGCAGCCTCCTTAGACAGGTAGATTCACCCCTCCACTTT,CASSLLRQVDSPLHF
TRBJ2-1,NA,TRBD2,TRBV19,TGTGCCAGTAGCCACACTAGCGTATCCTACAATGAGCAGTTCTTC,CASSHTSVSYNEQFF
TRBJ1-3,few,TRBD1,TRBV5-1,TGCGCCAGCAGGGTGGGGACAGCTGGAAACACCATATATTTT,CASRVGTAGNTIYF
TRBJ1-3,NA,NA,TRBV5-4,TGTGCCAGCAGCTTTCAGGGGTCCGGAAACACCATATATTTT,CASSFQGSGNTIYF
TRBJ1-2,NA,TRBD1,TRBV6-5,TGTGCCAGCAGTTCAGCCGCGGGACAGACCTATGGCTACACCTTC,CASSSAAGQTYGYTF
TRBJ2-5,once,NA,TRBV7-9,TGTGCCAGCAGCGCGGGACCCAGCGAAGGGGAGACCCAGTACTTC,CASSAGPSEGETQYF
TRBJ1-2,NA,TRBD1,TRBV28,TGTGCCAGCAGTGACAGGGGGCTTGGCTACACCTTC,CASSDRGLGYTF
TRBJ2-1,NA,TRBD1,TRBV5-4,TGTGCCAGCAGCCCCAGACAGGGTAACAATGAGCAGTTCTTC,CASSPRQGNNEQFF
TRBJ1-1,NA,NA,TRBV4-1,TGCGCCAGCAGCCAAGGGAGTTTGGTGAACACTGAAGCTTTCTTT,CASSQGSLVNTEAFF
TRBJ1-2,NA,NA,TRBV4-2,TGTGCCAGCAGCCAAGCGATCGGCGGTAGCTACACCTTC,CASSQAIGGSYTF